This T cell receptor (beta chain) came from a study of response to subunit inactivated influenza vaccine. CDR3 size: 16 residues. Germline loops: CDR1 ENHRY, CDR2 SYGVKD. The V gene end was trimmed by 2 bases and the J gene end by 1 base; junction bases not matched to a gene: 5. TCRdb redid the calling of the RT-PCR reads with MiXCR, one entry per CDR3 protein. The sample has around 580,000 distinct CDR3 sequences; around 11% are singletons. Study-level results: T cells newly recruited by each seasonal influenza vaccination are few, the authors suggested.

This clonotype came up many times. Antigen: not known. This chain uses TRBV10-3 with TRBJ2-3; TRBD2 agrees at 8 bases. The sample consisted of PBMCs from blood, taken on the day of vaccination. This clonotype originated in a man in his fifties or sixties who received an inactivated influenza vaccine. The CDR3 protein is CAISEGLTSGTDTQYF. The CDR3 DNA follows: TGTGCCATCAGTGAGGGGTTGACTAGCGGCACAGATACGCAGTATTTT.